The 26 T cell receptor beta chains given below trace back to one sample, sequenced in a study of blood T cell repertoires in COVID-19. Measured with immunoSEQ multiplex PCR; TCRdb has only the in-frame clones, and not every one. Here the sample spans 250,000 to 350,000 clones, about 81% being singletons. The sample was peripheral blood. The receptors come from a human donor with COVID-19, enrolled during active disease. The donor label of this sample is uncertain.

V usage is TRBV15 and J usage is TRBJ1-2; D remains ambiguous. Germline V gene lookup returns CDR1 LNHNV and CDR2 YYDKDF (reference sequence). The CDR3 has 17 amino acids. V was trimmed by 2 bases and J by 4 bases, leaving 20 bases between them. Here the CDR3 reads CATSRLGGRTISYGYTF. CDR3 DNA: TGTGCCACCAGCAGACTGGGAGGGAGGACGATATCCTATGGCTACACCTTC.

This chain links TRBV19 with TRBJ2-5; D not certain. Deletions cut 5 bases from V and 3 bases from J, with 4 bases between. The CDR3 consists of 11 residues. Looked up from germline, CDR1 is LNHDA and CDR2 is SQIVND (reference sequence). The CDR3 nucleotides are TGTGCCAGTAGTCTCGAAGAGACCCAGTACTTC. It is translated as CASSLEETQYF.

The chain joins TRBV11-2 to TRBJ2-1; D might be TRBD2 (5 bases). The CDR3 loop spans 14 amino acids. Germline V gives CDR1 SGHAT, CDR2 FQNNGV. With 1 base removed from V and 1 base from J, the gap between germline ends came to 5 bases. CDR3 residues: CASSLGGSYNEQFF. The CDR3 coding sequence is TGTGCCAGCAGCTTAGGAGGGTCCTACAATGAGCAGTTCTTC.

The DNA of the CDR3 is TGTGCCAGCAGCGTAGACGTCGGAAACCGAGGGTACGAGCAGTACTTC. Its protein product is CASSVDVGNRGYEQYF. J is TRBJ2-7 and V is TRBV9; the D gene is possibly TRBD2 (5 bases). The germline CDR1 and CDR2 sequences are SGDLS and YYNGEE. Trimming left V 0 bases short and J 4 bases short, with 17 bases between. This CDR3 comprises 16 residues.

The CDR3 DNA follows: TGCGCCAGCAGTGAGTCGCCCGCAGGGGGAAATGAAAAACTGTTTTTT. The encoded protein is CASSESPAGGNEKLFF. The chain has TRBV10-1 and TRBJ1-4, with 7 bases identical to TRBD1. The germline V gene has CDR1 WNHNN and CDR2 SYGVQD (reference sequence). Trimming at V came to 0 bases and at J to 5 bases, leaving 6 bases not matched to a gene. The CDR3 runs 16 residues.

This clone was found a few times. The J gene is TRBJ1-5, the V gene TRBV6-1; a weak D match, TRBD1 (5 bases). Trimming left V 0 bases short and J 1 base short, with 16 bases between. Germline CDR1 reads MNHNS; CDR2 reads SASEGT. This CDR3 spans 18 amino acids. The CDR3 region has the DNA TGTGCCAGCAGTGAAGCTTTCTCAGGGTTGTCGAGCAATCAGCCCCAGCATTTT. Protein: CASSEAFSGLSSNQPQHF.

This clone was recorded only once. At one of its ends the junction is not consistent with the germline gene, which may arise from a read error. The chain has TRBV7-7 and TRBJ2-5, with 11 bases identical to TRBD1. This CDR3 comprises 16 residues. Germline values: CDR1 SSHAT, CDR2 FNYEAQ (reference sequence). The CDR3 DNA is TGTGCTAGCAGCTTAACCGGGACAGGGGGGACGGAGACCCAGTACTTC. Protein sequence: CASSLTGTGGTETQYF. Looking up the rest from reference TRBV7-7 and TRBJ2-5 gives the full variable domain: GAGVSQSPRYKVTKRGQDVTLRCDPISSHATLYWYQQALGQGPEFLTYFNYEAQPDKSGLPSDRFSAERPEGSISTLTIQRTEQRDSAMYRCASSLTGTGGTETQYFGPGTRLLVL.

The chain employs TRBV5-1 and TRBJ1-6, with 10 bases aligning to TRBD1. From germline, CDR1 is SGHRS and CDR2 YFSETQ. Germline trimming cut 5 bases from V and 5 bases from J; bases unmatched to any gene: 4. CDR3 size: 15 residues. This chain's CDR3 is CASRQGQGNNSPLHF. For the CDR3, the DNA is TGCGCCAGCAGACAGGGACAGGGGAATAATTCACCCCTCCACTTT.

The table lists this clone with a few counts. The genes are TRBV3-1 (or the pseudogene TRBV3-2) and TRBJ1-3; D is possibly TRBD1 (6 bases). The CDR3 has 16 residues. Germline values: CDR1 LGHDT, CDR2 YNNKEL (reference sequence). The V and J ends lost 2 bases and 1 base respectively, with 12 bases between them. In DNA, the CDR3 is TGTGCCAGCAGCCAACGGGGGGCGAGGTCTGGAAACACCATATATTTT. It is translated as CASSQRGARSGNTIYF.

This rearrangement joins TRBV19 to TRBJ2-1, with D perhaps TRBD1 (5 bases). The CDR3 is made up of 14 amino acids. V lost 1 base and J 3 bases, leaving 7 bases between the germline ends. Per germline, CDR1 LNHDA and CDR2 SQIVND (reference sequence). The CDR3 reads CASSIGTSYNEQFF. The DNA of the CDR3 is TGTGCCAGTAGTATAGGGACAAGCTACAATGAGCAGTTCTTC.

This clone was detected only a few times. The chain employs TRBV10-3 and TRBJ1-2; D is undetermined. Germline V lookup: CDR1 ENHRY, CDR2 SYGVKD. The V and J ends lost 11 bases and 8 bases respectively, with 9 bases between them. The CDR3 runs 9 residues. CDR3 protein: CAAEGGYTF. Here the CDR3 DNA reads TGTGCCGCGGAGGGCGGCTACACCTTC.

The DNA of the CDR3 is TGTGCCTGGAGTGTTAACAGGGACACTGAAGCTTTCTTT. This gives the protein CAWSVNRDTEAFF. This chain joins TRBV30 and TRBJ1-1, with a possible D match to TRBD1 (6 bases). V lost 0 bases and J 3 bases, leaving 8 bases between the germline ends. The germline gives CDR1 GTSNPN, CDR2 SVGIG (reference sequence). CDR3 length: 13 residues.

The chain joins TRBV3-1 (or the pseudogene TRBV3-2) to TRBJ2-2; D unresolved. The ends were cut back, 4 bases at V and 2 bases at J, with 17 bases in the middle. Germline loops: CDR1 LGHDT, CDR2 YNNKEL (reference sequence). The CDR3 loop spans 17 amino acids. The CDR3 spells CASSPTQRRLNTGELFF. The CDR3 DNA sequence: TGTGCCAGCAGCCCCACGCAGAGGAGATTAAACACCGGGGAGCTGTTTTTT.

This clone showed up just a few times. The chain carries TRBV4-2 and TRBJ1-4; D gene ambiguous. CDR1 and CDR2 (germline): LGHNA, YNFKEQ. CDR3 size: 18 residues. Trimming took 2 bases from V and 0 from J, leaving 16 bases between them. The CDR3 DNA follows: TGTGCCAGCAGCCAAAATCTCCCTATCGGGGCAACTAATGAAAAACTGTTTTTT. Protein sequence: CASSQNLPIGATNEKLFF.

V is TRBV9 and J is TRBJ2-7, with 7 bases that match TRBD2. V dropped 0 bases and J dropped 2; count of bases not matched to a gene: 2. Germline V lookup: CDR1 SGDLS, CDR2 YYNGEE. The CDR3 extends over 14 amino acids. CDR3 DNA: TGTGCCAGCAGCGTAGATCTAGCGGCCTACGAGCAGTACTTC. Encoded protein: CASSVDLAAYEQYF.

This chain links TRBV5-5 with TRBJ1-2, with D perhaps matching TRBD1 (5 bases). With 7 bases removed from V and 6 bases from J, the gap between germline ends came to 19 bases. The CDR3 length is 14 residues. Germline assignment: CDR1 SGHKS and CDR2 YYEKEE (reference sequence). CDR3 in amino acids: CASGRSGREDGYTF. The CDR3, as DNA: TGTGCCAGCGGCCGTTCGGGCAGGGAAGATGGCTACACCTTC.

V is TRBV28 and J is TRBJ2-3, with no clear D. Per the germline V gene, CDR1 is MDHEN and CDR2 is SYDVKM. This CDR3 spans 15 amino acids. Trimming removed 3 bases at V and 3 bases at J, with 13 bases between. DNA for the CDR3: TGTGCCAGCAGTTTCCAGGTCCCACTTACAGATACGCAGTATTTT. Translated: CASSFQVPLTDTQYF.

This chain connects TRBV19 to TRBJ2-5; TRBD2 might be the D (5 bases). CDR3 length: 11 amino acids. The germline V gene encodes CDR1 LNHDA and CDR2 SQIVND (reference sequence). V lost 4 bases to trimming and J lost 5 bases, with 5 bases between them. The CDR3 DNA follows: TGTGCCAGTAGTAGGAGGGAGACCCAGTACTTC. Its translation: CASSRRETQYF.

This clone has just a few counts. This same CDR3 is encoded by further DNA sequences in the sample. The chain joins TRBV29-1 to TRBJ2-1; TRBD2 is a possible D gene (5 bases). The CDR3 consists of 14 residues. Trimming removed 4 bases at V and 0 bases at J, with 10 bases between. Germline V gene data show CDR1 as SQVTM and CDR2 as ANQGSEA. CDR3 bases: TGCAGCGTTGCGGGGTCTAGCTCCTACAATGAGCAGTTCTTC. Residues: CSVAGSSSYNEQFF.

The chain links TRBV11-3 to TRBJ2-5; TRBD2 matches 14 bases. Unmatched junction bases numbered 7, after V lost 5 bases and J lost 5 bases. Germline V gene sequence: CDR1 SGHNT, CDR2 YENEEA. The CDR3 sequence is 16 residues long. The CDR3 is CASSTGLAGVAETQYF. CDR3 DNA sequence: TGTGCCAGCAGCACGGGACTAGCGGGAGTCGCGGAGACCCAGTACTTC.

This clone was observed a handful of times. The rearrangement joins TRBV10-3 to TRBJ2-1; 12 bases agree with TRBD2. V lost 3 bases and J lost 7; bases outside the gene matches: 7. This CDR3 has 16 amino acids. The germline CDR1 and CDR2 sequences are ENHRY and SYGVKD. The chain's CDR3 is CAISELAGGTGNEQFF. Here the CDR3 DNA reads TGTGCCATCAGTGAACTAGCGGGAGGCACGGGGAATGAGCAGTTCTTC.

The V call is TRBV6-6, the J call TRBJ1-2; D gene ambiguous. The CDR3 contains 13 residues. Trimming stripped 4 bases from V and 5 bases from J, with 11 bases between. CDR1 and CDR2 (germline): MNHNY, SVGAGI (reference sequence). This CDR3 is CASSSGLKYGYTF. CDR3 coding DNA: TGTGCCAGCAGTTCCGGACTGAAATATGGCTACACCTTC.

J is TRBJ2-1 and V is TRBV23-1, with 8 bases identical to TRBD2. TRBV23-1 is known as an ORF, though its function is uncertain. V lost 3 bases to trimming and J lost 6 bases; unmatched junction nucleotides: 10. The CDR3 length is 16 residues. CDR3 sequence: CASSHLDPGGGNEQFF. The CDR3 nucleotides are TGCGCCAGCAGTCATCTGGACCCGGGAGGGGGCAATGAGCAGTTCTTC.

V gene TRBV5-6 combines with J gene TRBJ1-2, with a tentative D call TRBD1 (5 bases). There are 13 residues in the CDR3. Trimming pared 4 bases from V and 4 bases from J, leaving 11 bases between. Germline V gene sequence: CDR1 SGHDT, CDR2 YYEEEE. The CDR3 spells CASSPDSFYGYTF. The CDR3 DNA is TGTGCCAGCAGCCCCGACAGCTTCTATGGCTACACCTTC.

The rearrangement links TRBV5-1 to TRBJ2-1; tentative D call: TRBD1 (5 bases). The V end lost 0 bases, the J end lost 8 bases, and 12 bases lay between the germline ends. The CDR3 is made up of 14 amino acids. CDR1 and CDR2 from the germline V gene are SGHRS and YFSETQ. As DNA, the CDR3 is TGCGCCAGCAGCTTGGTACAGGCGAATCATGAGCAGTTCTTC. Translated, it gives CASSLVQANHEQFF.

The chain employs TRBV28 and TRBJ1-2, with TRBD1 as a possible D gene (5 bases). Trimming cost V 6 bases and J 2 bases, with 13 bases left between them. The CDR3 runs 14 residues. Per germline, CDR1 MDHEN and CDR2 SYDVKM. This chain's CDR3 is CASSQGLTNYGYTF. CDR3 DNA sequence: TGTGCCAGCAGCCAGGGACTTACGAACTATGGCTACACCTTC.